This T cell receptor (beta chain) was profiled in a study of T cells expressing NK-cell markers. Per germline, CDR1 LGHDT and CDR2 YNNKEL (reference sequence). This CDR3 is 16 amino acids long. TCRdb re-called the 5' RACE reads; every CDR3 protein appears as one record, without DNA. The ten top clones account for 1.4% to 1.5%, within a sample of around 470,000 distinct CDR3 sequences. Material: blood T cells: a sorted CD56 or NKG2C T cell subset, CD4+ or CD8+ T cells, or bulk PBMC T cells (not recorded which). The chain couples TRBV3-1 to TRBJ1-2. The clonotype comes from a woman aged 45-65 years in good health. CDR3 amino acids: CASSQERVSIPYGYTF. The whole variable domain, remainder taken from reference TRBV3-1 and TRBJ1-2, is DTAVSQTPKYLVTQMGNDKSIKCEQNLGHDTMYWYKQDSKKFLKIMFSYNNKELIINETVPNRFSPKSPDKAHLNLHINSLELGDSAVYFCASSQERVSIPYGYTFGSGTRLTVV.